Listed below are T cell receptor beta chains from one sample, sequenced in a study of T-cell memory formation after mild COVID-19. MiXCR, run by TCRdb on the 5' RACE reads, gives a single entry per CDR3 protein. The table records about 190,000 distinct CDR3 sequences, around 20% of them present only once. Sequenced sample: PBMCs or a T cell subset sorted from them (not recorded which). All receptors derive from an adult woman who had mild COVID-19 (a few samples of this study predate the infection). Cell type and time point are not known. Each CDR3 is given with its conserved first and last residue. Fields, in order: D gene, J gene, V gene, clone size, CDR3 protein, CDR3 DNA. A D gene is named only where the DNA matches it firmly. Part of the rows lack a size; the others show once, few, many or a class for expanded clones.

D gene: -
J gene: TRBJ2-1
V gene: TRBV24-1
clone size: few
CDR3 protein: CATSDLGDRKQFF
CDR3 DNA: TGTGCCACCAGTGATTTGGGGGACCGCAAGCAGTTCTTC

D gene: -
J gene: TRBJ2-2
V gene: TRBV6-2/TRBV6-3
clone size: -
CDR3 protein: CASSYSTVGGLTGELFF
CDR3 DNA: TGTGCCAGCAGTTACTCGACTGTTGGGGGGTTGACCGGGGAGCTGTTTTTT

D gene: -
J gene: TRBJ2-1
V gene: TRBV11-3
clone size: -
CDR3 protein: CASSLNWGNNEQFF
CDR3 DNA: TGTGCCAGCAGCCTGAACTGGGGTAACAATGAGCAGTTCTTC

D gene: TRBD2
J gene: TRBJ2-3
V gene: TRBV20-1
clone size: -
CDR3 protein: CSARRLAGRTDTQYF
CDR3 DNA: TGCAGTGCTAGGAGGCTAGCGGGCCGCACAGATACGCAGTATTTT

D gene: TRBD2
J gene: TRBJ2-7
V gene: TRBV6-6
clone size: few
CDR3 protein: CASIPGRSLSYEQYF
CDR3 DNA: TGTGCCAGCATCCCCGGGAGGAGCCTTTCCTACGAGCAGTACTTC

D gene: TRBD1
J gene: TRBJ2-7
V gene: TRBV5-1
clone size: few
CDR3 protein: CASSYTGTGSYEQYF
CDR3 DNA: TGCGCCAGCAGCTATACCGGGACAGGCTCCTACGAGCAGTACTTC

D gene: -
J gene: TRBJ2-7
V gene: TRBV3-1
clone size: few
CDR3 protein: CASSPVGYEQYF
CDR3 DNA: TGTGCCAGCAGCCCGGTCGGCTACGAGCAGTACTTC

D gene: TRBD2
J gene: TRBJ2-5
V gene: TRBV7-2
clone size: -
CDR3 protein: CASSLGLSQETQYF
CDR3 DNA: TGTGCCAGCAGTCTGGGACTAAGCCAAGAGACCCAGTACTTC

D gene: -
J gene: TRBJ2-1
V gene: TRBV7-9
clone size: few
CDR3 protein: CASSFGDWGEQFF
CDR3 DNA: TGTGCCAGCAGCTTCGGCGACTGGGGTGAGCAGTTCTTC

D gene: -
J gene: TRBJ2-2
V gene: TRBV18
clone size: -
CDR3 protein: CASSHPDRPTGELFF
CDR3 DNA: TGTGCCAGCTCACATCCTGACAGGCCCACCGGGGAGCTGTTTTTT

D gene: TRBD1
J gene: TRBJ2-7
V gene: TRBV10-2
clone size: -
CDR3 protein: CASKPGQGAQEQYF
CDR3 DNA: TGCGCCAGCAAACCGGGACAGGGGGCACAGGAGCAGTACTTC

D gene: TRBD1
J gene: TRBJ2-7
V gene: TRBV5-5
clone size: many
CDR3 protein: CASSLQGQTEIYEQYF
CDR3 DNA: TGTGCCAGCAGCCTTCAGGGACAGACGGAAATTTACGAGCAGTACTTC

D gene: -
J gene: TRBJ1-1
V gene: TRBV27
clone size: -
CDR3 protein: CASSLSGGWSMNTEAFF
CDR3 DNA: TGTGCCAGCAGTTTATCGGGGGGCTGGAGCATGAACACTGAAGCTTTCTTT

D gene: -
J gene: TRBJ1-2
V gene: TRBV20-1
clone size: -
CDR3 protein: CSAEKNRVNYGYTF
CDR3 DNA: TGCAGTGCAGAAAAGAACAGGGTTAACTATGGCTACACCTTC

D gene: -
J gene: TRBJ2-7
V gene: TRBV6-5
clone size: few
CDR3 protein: CASRTAGEMAEQYF
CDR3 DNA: TGTGCCAGCCGCACCGCCGGGGAAATGGCCGAGCAGTACTTC

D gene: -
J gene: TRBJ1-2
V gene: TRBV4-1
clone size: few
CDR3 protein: CASSPSLNRVYTF
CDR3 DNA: TGCGCCAGCAGCCCCTCATTAAACCGTGTCTACACCTTC

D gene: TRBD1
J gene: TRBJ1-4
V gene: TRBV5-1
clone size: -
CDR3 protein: CASRDRSNEKLFF
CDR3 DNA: TGCGCCAGCCGGGACAGGTCTAATGAAAAACTGTTTTTT

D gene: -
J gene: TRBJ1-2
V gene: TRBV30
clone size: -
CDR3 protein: CAWSLMGNGIYYGYTF
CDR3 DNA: TGTGCCTGGAGTTTGATGGGGAATGGGATTTACTATGGCTACACCTTC

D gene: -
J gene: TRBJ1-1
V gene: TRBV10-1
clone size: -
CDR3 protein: CASSEKGSFF
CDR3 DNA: TGCGCCAGCAGTGAGAAGGGTTCTTTCTTT

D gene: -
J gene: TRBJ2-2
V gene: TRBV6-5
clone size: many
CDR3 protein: CAIRGAPNTGELFF
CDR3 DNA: TGTGCCATAAGGGGGGCCCCGAACACCGGGGAGCTGTTTTTT

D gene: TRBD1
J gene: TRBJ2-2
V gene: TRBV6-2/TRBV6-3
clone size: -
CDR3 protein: CASKHPPGQGAGELFF
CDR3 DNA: TGTGCCAGCAAGCATCCGCCGGGACAGGGGGCCGGGGAGCTGTTTTTT

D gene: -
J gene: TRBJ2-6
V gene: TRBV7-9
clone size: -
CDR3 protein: CASSLAGTSGANVLTF
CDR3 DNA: TGTGCCAGCAGCTTAGCGGGCACATCTGGGGCCAACGTCCTGACTTTC

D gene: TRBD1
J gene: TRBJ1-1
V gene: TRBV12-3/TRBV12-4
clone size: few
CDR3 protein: CASSQQTGGTEAFF
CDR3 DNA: TGTGCCAGCAGTCAACAAACAGGGGGCACTGAAGCTTTCTTT

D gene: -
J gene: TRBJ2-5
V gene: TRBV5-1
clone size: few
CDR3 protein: CASSPLLRQETQYF
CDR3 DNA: TGCGCCAGCAGCCCCCTGCTGCGACAAGAGACCCAGTACTTC

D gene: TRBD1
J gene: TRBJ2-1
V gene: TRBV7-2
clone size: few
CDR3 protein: CASTMSWTGQFF
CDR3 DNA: TGTGCCAGCACCATGTCCTGGACAGGGCAGTTCTTC

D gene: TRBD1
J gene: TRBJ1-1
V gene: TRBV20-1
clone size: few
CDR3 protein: CSASVGTANPQAFF
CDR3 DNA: TGCAGTGCTAGCGTCGGGACAGCCAACCCTCAAGCTTTCTTT

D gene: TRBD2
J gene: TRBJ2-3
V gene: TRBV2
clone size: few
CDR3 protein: CASFSGGVTDTQYF
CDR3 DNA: TGTGCCAGCTTTAGCGGGGGGGTCACAGATACGCAGTATTTT

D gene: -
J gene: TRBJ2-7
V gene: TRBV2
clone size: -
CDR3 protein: CASRTETYEQYF
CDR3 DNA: TGTGCCAGCAGGACGGAGACCTACGAGCAGTACTTC

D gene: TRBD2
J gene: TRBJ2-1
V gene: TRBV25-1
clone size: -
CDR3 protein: CASMKAGTTGPGEQFF
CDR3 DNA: TGTGCCAGCATGAAAGCCGGGACTACCGGCCCGGGTGAGCAGTTCTTC

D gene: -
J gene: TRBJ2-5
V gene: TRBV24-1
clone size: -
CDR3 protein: CATSDPLAGGRETQYF
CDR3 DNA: TGTGCCACCAGTGATCCTCTCGCTGGGGGGAGAGAGACCCAGTACTTC

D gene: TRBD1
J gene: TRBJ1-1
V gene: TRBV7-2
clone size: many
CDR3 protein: CASSPGTVNTEAFF
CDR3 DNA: TGTGCCAGCAGCCCCGGGACAGTGAACACTGAAGCTTTCTTT

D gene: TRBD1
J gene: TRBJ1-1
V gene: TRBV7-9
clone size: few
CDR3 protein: CASSSRGPSGAEAFF
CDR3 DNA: TGTGCCAGCAGCTCCAGGGGGCCCTCAGGGGCTGAAGCTTTCTTT

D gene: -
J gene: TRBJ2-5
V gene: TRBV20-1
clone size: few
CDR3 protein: CSARLGGTVGQETQYF
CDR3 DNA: TGCAGTGCTAGGTTGGGCGGCACGGTGGGCCAAGAGACCCAGTACTTC

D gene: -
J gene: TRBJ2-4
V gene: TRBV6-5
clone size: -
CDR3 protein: CASSYSRTLAKNIQYF
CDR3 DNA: TGTGCCAGCAGTTACTCAAGGACTCTAGCCAAAAACATTCAGTACTTC

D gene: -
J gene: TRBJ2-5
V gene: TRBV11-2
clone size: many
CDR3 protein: CASSLSSGKETQYF
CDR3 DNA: TGTGCCAGCAGCTTATCCTCCGGGAAAGAGACCCAGTACTTC

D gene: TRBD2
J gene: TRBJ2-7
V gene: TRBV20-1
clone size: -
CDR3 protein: CSASLAGVSYEQYF
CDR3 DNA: TGCAGTGCTAGCTTAGCGGGAGTCTCCTACGAGCAGTACTTC

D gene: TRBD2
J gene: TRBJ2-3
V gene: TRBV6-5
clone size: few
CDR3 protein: CASSWTSPSTDTQYF
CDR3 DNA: TGTGCCAGCAGTTGGACTAGCCCTAGCACAGATACGCAGTATTTT

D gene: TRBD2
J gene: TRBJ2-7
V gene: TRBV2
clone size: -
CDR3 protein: CASSESASGPSYEQYF
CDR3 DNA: TGTGCCAGCAGTGAATCGGCTAGCGGGCCTTCCTACGAGCAGTACTTC

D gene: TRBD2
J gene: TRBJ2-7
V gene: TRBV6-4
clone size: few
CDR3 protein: CASRGGGEQYF
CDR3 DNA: TGTGCCAGCAGGGGGGGGGGCGAGCAGTACTTC

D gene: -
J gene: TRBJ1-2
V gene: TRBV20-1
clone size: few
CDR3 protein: CSARDRGYYGYTF
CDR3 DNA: TGCAGTGCTAGAGATAGGGGCTACTATGGCTACACCTTC